The 9 T cell receptor beta chains given below trace back to one sample, sequenced in a study of shared clonotypes between healthy human individuals. TCRdb's copy holds only in-frame clones and misses some; the assay was immunoSEQ multiplex PCR. The table shows under 2,500,000 clones, with almost 96% occurring only once. The material sequenced was naive CD4+ T cells sorted from blood. Stated subset: CD45RA+ positively selected. All receptors derive from a young man in good health.

The rearrangement joins TRBV2 to TRBJ2-1; D is ambiguous. V lost 6 bases and J lost 7, with 13 bases in between. CDR3 length equals 13 residues. Germline CDR1 is SNHLY and CDR2 is FYNNEI. CDR3: CASRPVRGNEQFF. For the CDR3, the DNA is TGTGCCAGCAGGCCGGTCAGAGGTAATGAGCAGTTCTTC.

This chain connects TRBV19 to TRBJ2-7; D uncertain. V lost 6 bases and J lost 1, with 13 bases in between. CDR3 size: 14 residues. Looked up from germline, CDR1 is LNHDA and CDR2 is SQIVND (reference sequence). The CDR3 here is CASSVEPLSYEQYF. In nucleotides, the CDR3 is TGTGCCAGTAGCGTGGAACCCCTATCCTACGAGCAGTACTTC.

The chain couples TRBV2 to TRBJ1-2; possible D gene TRBD1, 6 bases. The CDR3 sequence is 14 residues long. Germline V lookup: CDR1 SNHLY, CDR2 FYNNEI. V lost 5 bases, J lost 3 bases, and 13 bases lay in between. This CDR3 is CASSRGRGDYGYTF. CDR3 sequence (DNA): TGTGCCAGCAGTAGGGGTAGGGGGGACTATGGCTACACCTTC.

The genes are TRBV7-2 and TRBJ2-2; 13 positions match TRBD2. CDR3 length: 15 residues. Germline trimming cut 6 bases from V and 4 bases from J; bases unmatched to any gene: 2. Germline CDR1 SGHTA, CDR2 FQGNSA. CDR3 protein: CASRRTSGSTGELFF. Written as DNA, the CDR3 is TGTGCCAGCAGGAGGACTAGCGGGAGCACCGGGGAGCTGTTTTTT. The full variable domain, completed using reference TRBV7-2 and TRBJ2-2, is GAGVSQSPSNKVTEKGKDVELRCDPISGHTALYWYRQSLGQGLEFLIYFQGNSAPDKSGLPSDRFSAERTGGSVSTLTIQRTQQEDSAVYLCASRRTSGSTGELFFGEGSRLTVL.

The rearrangement links TRBV4-2 to TRBJ2-3, with 8 bases lining up with TRBD2. With 0 bases clipped from V and 2 bases from J, the junction kept 10 bases outside the gene matches. The CDR3 is 18 residues long. Germline lookup yields CDR1 LGHNA and CDR2 YNFKEQ. CDR3 sequence reads: CASSQDAPRLALTDTQYF. CDR3 DNA: TGTGCCAGCAGCCAAGATGCCCCCAGACTAGCGCTCACAGATACGCAGTATTTT.

For the CDR3, the DNA is TGTGCCAGCAGCTTAACTTCGTCACCCGCCCGGAACATTCAGTACTTC. Encoded protein: CASSLTSSPARNIQYF. The V and J genes are TRBV11-2 and TRBJ2-4; D is ambiguous. The germline V gene has CDR1 SGHAT and CDR2 FQNNGV. This CDR3 spans 16 amino acids. Trimming took 2 bases from V and 7 from J, leaving 18 bases between them.

The chain couples TRBV30 to TRBJ2-1; D possibly corresponds to TRBD1 (7 bases). The CDR3 runs to 14 residues. Germline CDR1 GTSNPN, CDR2 SVGIG (reference sequence). With 3 bases removed from V and 5 bases from J, the gap between germline ends came to 14 bases. CDR3 DNA: TGTGCCTGGAGCAGGGGGACTCTGCACAATGAGCAGTTCTTC. The encoded protein is CAWSRGTLHNEQFF.

The genes are TRBV18 and TRBJ1-4, with D tentatively TRBD1 (6 bases). Trimming removed 1 base at V and 4 bases at J, with 13 bases between. The CDR3 runs 16 residues. Germline V gene sequence: CDR1 KGHSH, CDR2 LQKENI. For the CDR3, the DNA is TGTGCCAGCTCACCACGAGGACAGTGGAGTAATGAAAAACTGTTTTTT. Its translation: CASSPRGQWSNEKLFF.

The V and J genes are TRBV29-1 and TRBJ2-7; TRBD2 might be the D (6 bases). The CDR3 sequence is 12 residues long. The V end lost 4 bases, the J end lost 2 bases, and 9 bases lay between the germline ends. Germline values: CDR1 SQVTM, CDR2 ANQGSEA. This CDR3 reads CSVVSGAYEQYF. CDR3 in DNA: TGCAGCGTTGTATCGGGGGCCTACGAGCAGTACTTC.